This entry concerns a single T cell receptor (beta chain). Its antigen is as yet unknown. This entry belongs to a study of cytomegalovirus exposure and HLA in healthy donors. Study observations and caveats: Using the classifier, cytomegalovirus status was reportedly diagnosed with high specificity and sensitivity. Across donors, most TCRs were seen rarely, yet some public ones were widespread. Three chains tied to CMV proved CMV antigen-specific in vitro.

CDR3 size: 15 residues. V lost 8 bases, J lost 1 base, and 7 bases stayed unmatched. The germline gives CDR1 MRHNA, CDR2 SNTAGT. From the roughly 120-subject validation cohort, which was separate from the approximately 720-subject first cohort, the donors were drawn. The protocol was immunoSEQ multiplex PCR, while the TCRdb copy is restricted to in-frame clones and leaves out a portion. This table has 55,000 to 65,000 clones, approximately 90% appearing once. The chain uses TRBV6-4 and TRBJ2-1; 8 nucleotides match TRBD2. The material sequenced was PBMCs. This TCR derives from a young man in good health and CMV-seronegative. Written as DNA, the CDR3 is TGTGCCAGCTCACTCAGCGGGAGTTCCTACAATGAGCAGTTCTTC. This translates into CASSLSGSSYNEQFF.